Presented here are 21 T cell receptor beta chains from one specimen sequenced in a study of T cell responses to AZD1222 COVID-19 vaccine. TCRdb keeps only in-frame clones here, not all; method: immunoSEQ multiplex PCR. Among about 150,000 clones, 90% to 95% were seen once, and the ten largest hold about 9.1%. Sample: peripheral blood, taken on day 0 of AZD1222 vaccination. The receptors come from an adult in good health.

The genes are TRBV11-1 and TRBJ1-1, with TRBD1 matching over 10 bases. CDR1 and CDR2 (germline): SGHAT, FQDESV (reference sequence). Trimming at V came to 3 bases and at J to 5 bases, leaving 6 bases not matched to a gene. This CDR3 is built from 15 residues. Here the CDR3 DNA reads TGTGCCAGCAGCTTTGACGGACAGGGGGGAACTGAAGCTTTCTTT. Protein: CASSFDGQGGTEAFF. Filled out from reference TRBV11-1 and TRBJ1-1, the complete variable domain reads EAEVAQSPRYKITEKSQAVAFWCDPISGHATLYWYRQILGQGPELLVQFQDESVVDDSQLPKDRFSAERLKGVDSTLKIQPAELGDSAMYLCASSFDGQGGTEAFFGQGTRLTVV.

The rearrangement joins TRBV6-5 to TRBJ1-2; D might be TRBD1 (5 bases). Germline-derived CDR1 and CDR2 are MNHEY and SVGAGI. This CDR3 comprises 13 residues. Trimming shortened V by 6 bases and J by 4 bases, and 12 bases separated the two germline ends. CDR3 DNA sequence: TGTGCCAGCAGACTCCGACAGTCCTATGGCTACACCTTC. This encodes CASRLRQSYGYTF.

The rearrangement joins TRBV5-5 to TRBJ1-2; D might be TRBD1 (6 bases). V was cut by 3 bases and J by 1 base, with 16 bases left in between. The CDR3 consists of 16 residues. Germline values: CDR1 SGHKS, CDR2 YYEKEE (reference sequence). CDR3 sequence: CASSSGGRGFNYGYTF. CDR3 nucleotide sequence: TGTGCCAGCAGCTCCGGGGGAAGGGGGTTTAACTATGGCTACACCTTC.

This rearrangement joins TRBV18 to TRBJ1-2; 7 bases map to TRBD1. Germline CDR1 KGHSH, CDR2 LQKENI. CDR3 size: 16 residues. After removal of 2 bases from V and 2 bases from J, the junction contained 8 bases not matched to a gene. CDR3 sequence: CASSPGDRTYNYGYTF. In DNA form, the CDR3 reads TGTGCCAGCTCACCAGGGGACAGAACATACAACTATGGCTACACCTTC.

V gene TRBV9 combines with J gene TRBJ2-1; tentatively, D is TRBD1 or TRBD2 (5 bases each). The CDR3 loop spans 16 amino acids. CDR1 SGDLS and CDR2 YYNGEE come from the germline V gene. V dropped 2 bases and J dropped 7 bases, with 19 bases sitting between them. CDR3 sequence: CASSVRELRGSNEQFF. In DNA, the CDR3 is TGTGCCAGCAGCGTGCGTGAGCTGAGGGGTTCGAATGAGCAGTTCTTC.

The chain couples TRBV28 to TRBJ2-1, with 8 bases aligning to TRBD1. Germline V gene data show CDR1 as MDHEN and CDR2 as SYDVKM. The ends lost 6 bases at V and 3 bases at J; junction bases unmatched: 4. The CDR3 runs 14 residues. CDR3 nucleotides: TGTGCCAGCAGAACGGGACAGGTCTACAATGAGCAGTTCTTC. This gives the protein CASRTGQVYNEQFF.

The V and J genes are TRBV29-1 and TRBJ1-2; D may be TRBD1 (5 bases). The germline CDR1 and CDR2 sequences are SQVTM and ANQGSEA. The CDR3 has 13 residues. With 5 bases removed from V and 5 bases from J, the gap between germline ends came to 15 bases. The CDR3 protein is CSVRTSTEYGYTF. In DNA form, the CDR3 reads TGCAGCGTTAGGACATCGACGGAATATGGCTACACCTTC.

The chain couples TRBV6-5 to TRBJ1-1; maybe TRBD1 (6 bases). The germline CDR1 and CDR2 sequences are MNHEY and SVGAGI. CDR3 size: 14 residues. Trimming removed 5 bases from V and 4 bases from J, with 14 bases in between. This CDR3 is CASSLGGGPTEAFF. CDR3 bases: TGTGCCAGCAGTCTCGGAGGGGGACCCACTGAAGCTTTCTTT.

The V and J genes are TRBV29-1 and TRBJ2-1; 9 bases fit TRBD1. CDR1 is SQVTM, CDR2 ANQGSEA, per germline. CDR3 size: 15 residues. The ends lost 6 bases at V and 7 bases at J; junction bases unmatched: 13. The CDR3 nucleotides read TGCAGCGTCCAGACGGTAGGGACAGGGTCTAATGAGCAGTTCTTC. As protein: CSVQTVGTGSNEQFF.

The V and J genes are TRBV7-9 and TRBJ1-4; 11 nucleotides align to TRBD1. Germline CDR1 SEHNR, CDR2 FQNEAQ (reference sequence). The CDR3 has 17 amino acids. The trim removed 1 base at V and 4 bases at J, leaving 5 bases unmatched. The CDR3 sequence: CASSLGGTGGVNEKLFF. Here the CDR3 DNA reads TGTGCCAGCAGCTTAGGAGGGACAGGGGGTGTTAATGAAAAACTGTTTTTT.

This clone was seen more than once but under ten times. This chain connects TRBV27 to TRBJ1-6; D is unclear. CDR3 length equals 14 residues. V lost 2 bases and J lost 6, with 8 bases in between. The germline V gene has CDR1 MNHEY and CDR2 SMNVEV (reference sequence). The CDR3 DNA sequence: TGTGCCAGCAGTTTAAAGAGGTTTAATTCACCCCTCCACTTT. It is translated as CASSLKRFNSPLHF.

Here the CDR3 reads CASSRSGGAYNEQFF. CDR3 DNA: TGTGCCAGTAGTCGTAGCGGGGGGGCCTACAATGAGCAGTTCTTC. The chain links TRBV19 to TRBJ2-1; TRBD2 aligns across 11 bases. Germline V lookup: CDR1 LNHDA, CDR2 SQIVND (reference sequence). Trimming cost V 5 bases and J 2 bases; bases outside gene matches: 2. This CDR3 comprises 15 residues.

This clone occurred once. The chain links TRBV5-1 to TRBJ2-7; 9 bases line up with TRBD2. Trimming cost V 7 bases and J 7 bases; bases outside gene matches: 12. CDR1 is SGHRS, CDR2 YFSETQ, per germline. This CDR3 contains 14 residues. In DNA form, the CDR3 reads TGCGCCAGCTCGTGGGGACTAGCAGGAAATGAGCAGTACTTC. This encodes CASSWGLAGNEQYF.

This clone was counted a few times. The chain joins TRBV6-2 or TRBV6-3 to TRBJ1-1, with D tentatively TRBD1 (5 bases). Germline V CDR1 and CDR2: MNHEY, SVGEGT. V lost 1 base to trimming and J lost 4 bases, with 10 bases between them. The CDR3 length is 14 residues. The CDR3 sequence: CASSYFAGSTEAFF. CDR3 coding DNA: TGTGCCAGCAGTTACTTTGCAGGGAGCACTGAAGCTTTCTTT.

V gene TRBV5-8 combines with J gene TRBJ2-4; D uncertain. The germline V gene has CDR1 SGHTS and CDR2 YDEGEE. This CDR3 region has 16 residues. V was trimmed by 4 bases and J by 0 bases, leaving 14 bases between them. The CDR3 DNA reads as TGTGCCAGCAGCCCCGATGGGTCGATAGCCAAAAACATTCAGTACTTC. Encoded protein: CASSPDGSIAKNIQYF.

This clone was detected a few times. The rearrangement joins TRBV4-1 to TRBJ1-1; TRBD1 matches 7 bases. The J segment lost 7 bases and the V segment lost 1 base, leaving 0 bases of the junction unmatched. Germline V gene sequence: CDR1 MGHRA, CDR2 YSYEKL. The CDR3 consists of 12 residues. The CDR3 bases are TGCGCCAGCAGCCAAGGGACAGGTGAAGCTTTCTTT. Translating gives CASSQGTGEAFF.

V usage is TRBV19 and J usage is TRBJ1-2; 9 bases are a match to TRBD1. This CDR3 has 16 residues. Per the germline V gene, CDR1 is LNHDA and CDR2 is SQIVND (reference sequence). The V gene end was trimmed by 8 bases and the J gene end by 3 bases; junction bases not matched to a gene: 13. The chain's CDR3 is CASRTGGAEGDYGYTF. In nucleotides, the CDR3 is TGTGCCAGTCGCACAGGGGGCGCCGAGGGTGACTATGGCTACACCTTC.

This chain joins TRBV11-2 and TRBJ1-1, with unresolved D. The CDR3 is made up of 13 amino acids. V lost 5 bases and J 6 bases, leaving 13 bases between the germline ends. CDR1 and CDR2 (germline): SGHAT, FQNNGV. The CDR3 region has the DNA TGTGCCAGCAGCGGTTATCAGTTTCCTGAAGCTTTCTTT. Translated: CASSGYQFPEAFF. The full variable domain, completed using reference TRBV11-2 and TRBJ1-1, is EAGVAQSPRYKIIEKRQSVAFWCNPISGHATLYWYQQILGQGPKLLIQFQNNGVVDDSQLPKDRFSAERLKGVDSTLKIQPAKLEDSAVYLCASSGYQFPEAFFGQGTRLTVV.

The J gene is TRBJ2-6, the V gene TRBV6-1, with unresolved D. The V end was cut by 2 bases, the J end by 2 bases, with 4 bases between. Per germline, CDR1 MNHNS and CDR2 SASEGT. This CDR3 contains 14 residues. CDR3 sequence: CASSELAGANVLTF. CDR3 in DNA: TGTGCCAGCAGTGAACTAGCTGGGGCCAACGTCCTGACTTTC.

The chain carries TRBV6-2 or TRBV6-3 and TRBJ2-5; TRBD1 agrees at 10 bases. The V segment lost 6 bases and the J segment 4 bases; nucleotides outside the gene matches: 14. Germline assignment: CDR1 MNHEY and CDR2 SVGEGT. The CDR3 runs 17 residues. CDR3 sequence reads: CASSDERTGGSLETQYF. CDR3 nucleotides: TGTGCCAGCAGCGACGAAAGGACAGGGGGTTCATTAGAGACCCAGTACTTC.

For the CDR3, the DNA is TGTGCCAGCAGTGAACGTCCTTCGGGTTATGGCTACACCTTC. It codes for CASSERPSGYGYTF. The gene calls are TRBV2 and TRBJ1-2; no definite D call. The CDR3 spans 14 residues. Germline loops: CDR1 SNHLY, CDR2 FYNNEI. The V end was cut by 2 bases, the J end by 5 bases, with 12 bases between.